This is a list of T cell receptor beta chains from one sample in a study of cytomegalovirus exposure and HLA in healthy donors. TCRdb's table, derived via immunoSEQ multiplex PCR, lists solely in-frame clones and lacks some. This table holds roughly 190,000 clones, more than 75% found once. Input material: PBMCs. The receptors stem from a man aged 25 to 45 in good health and CMV-seronegative. CDR3s include the opening cysteine and the closing phenylalanine or tryptophan. D genes are given only for firm matches.

J	D	V	DNA	CDR3
TRBJ1-2	-	TRBV11-1	TGTGCCAGCAGCTATCCTGGGACCGGGACTACGGGCTACACCTTC	CASSYPGTGTTGYTF
TRBJ2-1	-	TRBV25-1	TGTGCCAGCAGTGAATTCGTGGGGCCGGGGCAGTTCTTC	CASSEFVGPGQFF
TRBJ2-2	-	TRBV5-1	TGCGCCAGCAGCTTGGGGACTTCGTCCGGGGAGCTGTTTTTT	CASSLGTSSGELFF
TRBJ1-2	TRBD1	TRBV5-6	TGTGCCAGCAGCCTAGGGGGCCGGGATGGCTACACCTTC	CASSLGGRDGYTF
TRBJ2-3	TRBD1	TRBV18	TGTGCCAGCTCCGAGGGACAGGCAGATACGCAGTATTTT	CASSEGQADTQYF
TRBJ1-2	TRBD1	TRBV27	TGTGCCAGCAGGCAGACAGGGGCCCCTAACTATGGCTACACCTTC	CASRQTGAPNYGYTF
TRBJ1-1	-	TRBV6-1	TGTGCCAGCAGTGAGGCGGCGGGACGGGTGAACACTGAAGCTTTCTTT	CASSEAAGRVNTEAFF
TRBJ2-5	TRBD2	TRBV5-1	TGCGCCAGCAGCATAGGGACTAGCGCAGCAGAGACCCAGTACTTC	CASSIGTSAAETQYF
TRBJ2-7	-	TRBV7-9	TGTGCCAGCAGCTTAGCAACAGGTTACGAGCAGTACTTC	CASSLATGYEQYF
TRBJ2-2	-	TRBV4-1	TGCGCCAGCAGCCAAAGGGGCACAGTTTACACCGGGGAGCTGTTTTTT	CASSQRGTVYTGELFF
TRBJ1-5	-	TRBV6-1	TGTGCCAGCAGTGATAACAATCAGCCCCAGCATTTT	CASSDNNQPQHF